This is a list of T cell receptor beta chains from one sample in a study of naive and memory T cell subsets. TCRdb reanalysed the UMI-ligation and nested PCR reads using MiXCR and keeps one entry per CDR3 protein. The repertoire holds around 160,000 distinct CDR3 sequences, with approximately 17% as singletons. The sample comprised naive CD4+ T cells from blood. Receptors originate from a human donor in good health. Both conserved end residues are part of each CDR3. The D gene is left open where the match is weak. The listing skips clone size in some rows; elsewhere it reads once, few, many or a size class.

v_call	j_call	clone_size	d_call	cdr3_aa	cdr3_nt
TRBV6-5	TRBJ2-3	many	.	CASSYLDTQYF	TGTGCCAGCAGTTACCTGGATACGCAGTATTTT
TRBV4-2	TRBJ1-4	.	TRBD1	CASSQDPGQSNEKLFF	TGTGCCAGCAGCCAAGACCCGGGACAGAGTAATGAAAAACTGTTTTTT
TRBV21-1	TRBJ2-2	few	.	CASSKRTDNTGELFF	TGTGCCAGCAGCAAAAGGACAGATAACACCGGGGAGCTGTTTTTT
TRBV19	TRBJ1-1	.	.	CASTADSNTEAFF	TGTGCCAGTACTGCGGACAGCAACACTGAAGCTTTCTTT
TRBV6-4	TRBJ2-2	few	TRBD2	CASSASGSLNTGELFF	TGCGCCAGCAGTGCTAGCGGGAGCCTCAACACCGGGGAGCTGTTTTTT
TRBV18	TRBJ2-7	few	.	CASSPYQYEQYF	TGTGCCAGCTCACCATATCAGTACGAGCAGTACTTC
TRBV30	TRBJ2-6	few	.	CAWNGAGANVLTF	TGTGCCTGGAACGGGGCTGGGGCCAACGTCCTGACTTTC
TRBV6-5	TRBJ2-7	few	.	CASRREDAYEQYF	TGTGCCAGCAGGAGGGAGGATGCCTACGAGCAGTACTTC
TRBV6-1	TRBJ1-6	.	.	CASSEGPRGVDSPLHF	TGTGCCAGCAGTGAGGGCCCGAGGGGAGTGGATTCACCCCTCCACTTT
TRBV15	TRBJ2-3	few	TRBD2	CATSRGGLAGVTDTQYF	TGTGCCACCAGCAGAGGGGGACTAGCGGGAGTGACAGATACGCAGTATTTT
TRBV14	TRBJ1-1	many	TRBD1	CASSPRTGNTEAFF	TGTGCCAGCAGCCCCCGGACAGGGAACACTGAAGCTTTCTTT
TRBV28	TRBJ2-2	.	.	CASSLLSSGSNTGELFF	TGTGCCAGCAGTTTATTGTCCTCCGGGAGCAACACCGGGGAGCTGTTTTTT
TRBV7-2	TRBJ2-1	few	TRBD2	CASSLELAAYNEQFF	TGTGCCAGCAGCTTAGAACTAGCGGCCTACAATGAGCAGTTCTTC
TRBV27	TRBJ2-1	.	.	CASSSIAEPNYNEQFF	TGTGCCAGCAGCTCGATAGCGGAACCTAACTACAATGAGCAGTTCTTC
TRBV7-6	TRBJ1-3	few	.	CAISDSSGNTIYF	TGTGCCATCTCGGACAGCTCTGGAAACACCATATATTTT
TRBV6-2/TRBV6-3	TRBJ1-3	.	.	CASNRGRFSSGNTIYF	TGTGCCAGCAACAGAGGACGGTTCAGCTCTGGAAACACCATATATTTT
TRBV3-1	TRBJ2-3	few	.	CASSRREVTSTDTQYF	TGTGCCAGCAGCCGACGGGAAGTGACTAGCACAGATACGCAGTATTTT
TRBV30	TRBJ2-2	.	.	CAWTKGPGELFF	TGTGCCTGGACGAAGGGCCCCGGGGAGCTGTTTTTT
TRBV11-2	TRBJ2-3	few	.	CASSQIPRDTQYF	TGTGCCAGCAGCCAAATTCCCCGAGATACGCAGTATTTT
TRBV9	TRBJ2-3	many	.	CASSEDTDTQYF	TGTGCCAGCAGCGAAGACACAGATACGCAGTATTTT
TRBV10-3	TRBJ2-7	many	.	CAISQGDTWEQYF	TGTGCCATCAGCCAGGGAGATACGTGGGAGCAGTACTTC